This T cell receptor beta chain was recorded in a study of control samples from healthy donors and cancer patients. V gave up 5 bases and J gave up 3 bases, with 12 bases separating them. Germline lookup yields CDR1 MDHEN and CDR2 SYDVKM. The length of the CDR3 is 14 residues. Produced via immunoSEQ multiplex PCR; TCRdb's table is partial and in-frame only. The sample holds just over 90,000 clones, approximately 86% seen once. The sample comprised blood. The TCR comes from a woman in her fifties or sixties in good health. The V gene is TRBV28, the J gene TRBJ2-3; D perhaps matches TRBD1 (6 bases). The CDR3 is CASSVLQGTDTQYF. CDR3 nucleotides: TGTGCCAGCAGTGTTTTACAGGGAACAGATACGCAGTATTTT.